The 26 T cell receptor beta chains in this list originate from one sample, sequenced in a study of cytomegalovirus exposure and HLA in healthy donors. A multiplex PCR was run with 60 Vbeta primers and 13 Jbeta primers. Assay: immunoSEQ multiplex PCR; the TCRdb copy retains only in-frame clones and omits some. The repertoire includes about 93,000 clones, around 77% of them detected once, and 7.3% sits in the top ten. The sequenced material came from PBMCs. The receptors stem from a man aged 25-45 years in good health and CMV-seronegative.

The J gene is TRBJ2-6, the V gene TRBV29-1, with 10 bases fitting TRBD1. V shed 2 bases, J shed 0 bases, and the junction held 4 bases outside the gene matches. CDR1 is SQVTM and CDR2 is ANQGSEA in the germline V gene. The CDR3 totals 17 residues. The CDR3 DNA follows: TGCAGCGTTGAAAACCGGGACAGGGGCTCTGGGGCCAACGTCCTGACTTTC. It specifies CSVENRDRGSGANVLTF.

Turning to this clone: The junction departs from germline at one end; a sequencing error may be responsible. This chain joins TRBV25-1 and TRBJ1-1, with D possibly matching TRBD1 (6 bases). The CDR3 length is 13 residues. In germline, CDR1 is MGHDK, CDR2 SYGVNS. CDR3 residues: CASSGDNNNEAFF. The CDR3 DNA is TGTGCCAGCAGTGGGGACAATAACAATGAAGCTTTCTTT.

The chain employs TRBV5-1 and TRBJ2-3; D ambiguous. Trimming removed 0 bases at V and 2 bases at J, with 13 bases between. The CDR3 covers 16 residues. Germline CDR1 and CDR2: SGHRS and YFSETQ. The CDR3 protein is CASSLARGFSTDTQYF. DNA for the CDR3: TGCGCCAGCAGCTTGGCCAGAGGTTTCTCCACAGATACGCAGTATTTT. Drawing the rest from reference TRBV5-1 and TRBJ2-3, the complete variable domain is KAGVTQTPRYLIKTRGQQVTLSCSPISGHRSVSWYQQTPGQGLQFLFEYFSETQRNKGNFPGRFSGRQFSNSRSEMNVSTLELGDSALYLCASSLARGFSTDTQYFGPGTRLTVL.

V usage is TRBV6-5 and J usage is TRBJ1-1, with D possibly being TRBD1 (5 bases). In germline, CDR1 is MNHEY, CDR2 SVGAGI. The CDR3 contains 12 residues. V was pared by 4 bases and J by 7 bases, with 10 bases between. The chain's CDR3 is CASSSRGVEAFF. For the CDR3, the DNA is TGTGCCAGCAGTTCCCGGGGGGTTGAAGCTTTCTTT.

This chain links TRBV6-1 with TRBJ2-1; 11 bases are shared with TRBD2. J gave up 4 bases and V 4 bases, and 3 bases lay outside the gene matches. The CDR3 extends over 15 amino acids. Germline CDR1 MNHNS, CDR2 SASEGT. The CDR3 loop is CASSVGLAAYNEQFF. The CDR3 DNA follows: TGTGCCAGCAGTGTGGGACTAGCGGCGTACAATGAGCAGTTCTTC.

The V call is TRBV10-1, the J call TRBJ2-2; D gene ambiguous. The CDR3 consists of 13 residues. Trimming cost V 6 bases and J 5 bases, with 10 bases left between them. CDR1 is WNHNN and CDR2 is SYGVQD in the germline V gene (reference sequence). The CDR3 loop reads CASSPTVTGELFF. The CDR3 DNA is TGCGCCAGCAGCCCAACAGTGACCGGGGAGCTGTTTTTT.

CDR3 nucleotides: TGCGCCAGCAGCGGGAGGCTAGCGGGAGGGCTGGCCGAGCAGTACTTC. Translated, it gives CASSGRLAGGLAEQYF. The chain links TRBV5-1 to TRBJ2-7, with TRBD2 matching over 12 bases. The trim removed 4 bases at V and 6 bases at J, leaving 11 bases unmatched. CDR1 and CDR2 from the germline V gene are SGHRS and YFSETQ. The CDR3 consists of 16 residues.

V and J are TRBV5-6 and TRBJ2-3; no reliable D call. Deletions cut 1 base from V and 7 bases from J, with 10 bases between. The CDR3 extends over 13 amino acids. In germline, CDR1 is SGHDT, CDR2 YYEEEE. As DNA, the CDR3 is TGTGCCAGCAGCTTGAACGTCAGGAATACGCAGTATTTT. Translated: CASSLNVRNTQYF.

This sequence joins TRBV7-6 and TRBJ2-5; TRBD2 is a possible D gene (5 bases). This CDR3 has 14 amino acids. Germline V gene lookup returns CDR1 SGHVS and CDR2 FNYEAQ. Trimming took 1 base from V and 7 from J, leaving 13 bases between them. The CDR3, as DNA: TGTGCCAGCAGCTTAGGGACGCGAAGCGGGACCCAGTACTTC. Encoded protein: CASSLGTRSGTQYF. Looking up the rest from reference TRBV7-6 and TRBJ2-5 gives the full variable domain: GAGVSQSPRYKVTKRGQDVALRCDPISGHVSLYWYRQALGQGPEFLTYFNYEAQQDKSGLPNDRFSAERPEGSISTLTIQRTEQRDSAMYRCASSLGTRSGTQYFGPGTRLLVL.

The chain employs TRBV5-4 and TRBJ2-5; 14 bases fit TRBD2. There are 16 residues in the CDR3. The V segment lost 4 bases and the J segment 1 base; nucleotides outside the gene matches: 3. Germline CDR1 SGHNT, CDR2 YYREEE (reference sequence). CDR3 amino acids: CASSTGLAGVQETQYF. The CDR3 nucleotides read TGTGCCAGCAGCACGGGACTAGCGGGAGTCCAAGAGACCCAGTACTTC.

The table lists this clone with a count of one. J is TRBJ2-7 and V is TRBV4-2; 8 bases are shared with TRBD2. The CDR3 has 16 amino acids. The junction had 7 bases not matched to a gene; V was cut back by 0 bases and J by 3 bases. Germline assignment: CDR1 LGHNA and CDR2 YNFKEQ. The CDR3 protein is CASSQDSTSGFYEQYF. The CDR3 DNA reads TGTGCCAGCAGCCAAGATTCTACTAGCGGATTCTACGAGCAGTACTTC.

The sample holds one count of this clone. The chain employs TRBV2 and TRBJ2-5; D is undetermined. Per the germline V gene, CDR1 is SNHLY and CDR2 is FYNNEI. This CDR3 contains 13 residues. V was trimmed by 7 bases and J by 3 bases, leaving 12 bases between them. The CDR3 bases are TGTGCCAGCACCCCGGAGATGGAAGAGACCCAGTACTTC. Encoded protein: CASTPEMEETQYF.

This chain joins TRBV2 and TRBJ1-1; perhaps TRBD1 as D (6 bases). V lost 6 bases, J lost 7 bases, and 12 bases lay in between. The CDR3 is 12 amino acids. Germline lookup yields CDR1 SNHLY and CDR2 FYNNEI. The CDR3 spells CASSSFRGEAFF. The CDR3 nucleotides are TGTGCCAGCAGCTCCTTCAGGGGTGAAGCTTTCTTT.

The rearrangement links TRBV15 to TRBJ1-6; TRBD1 agrees at 7 bases. CDR1 is LNHNV, CDR2 YYDKDF, per germline (reference sequence). The CDR3 is made up of 14 amino acids. After removal of 1 base from V and 7 bases from J, the junction contained 1 base not matched to a gene. The DNA of the CDR3 is TGTGCCACCAGCAGAGGCAGGGGGAATTCACCCCTCCACTTT. The encoded protein is CATSRGRGNSPLHF.

The chain employs TRBV7-8 and TRBJ2-1; perhaps TRBD2 as D (6 bases). The V gene's germline CDR1 is SGHVS and CDR2 FQNEAQ. Trimming shortened V by 5 bases and J by 7 bases, and 18 bases separated the two germline ends. This CDR3 is built from 15 residues. The CDR3 region has the DNA TGTGCCAGCAGCCCACTAGCAGGTGGGGCGAATGAGCAGTTCTTC. Protein sequence: CASSPLAGGANEQFF. The whole variable domain, remainder taken from reference TRBV7-8 and TRBJ2-1, is GAGVSQSPRYKVAKRGQDVALRCDPISGHVSLFWYQQALGQGPEFLTYFQNEAQLDKSGLPSDRFFAERPEGSVSTLKIQRTQQEDSAVYLCASSPLAGGANEQFFGPGTRLTVL.

The V call is TRBV27, the J call TRBJ2-7, with TRBD2 matching over 11 bases. J gave up 0 bases and V 5 bases, and 12 bases lay outside the gene matches. This CDR3 contains 18 residues. Germline-derived CDR1 and CDR2 are MNHEY and SMNVEV (reference sequence). In DNA form, the CDR3 reads TGTGCCAGCAGTCCGGGACTAGCGGACGAATTTTACTCCTACGAGCAGTACTTC. Protein: CASSPGLADEFYSYEQYF.

This chain connects TRBV6-1 to TRBJ1-5; D gene unclear. Trimming cost V 5 bases and J 5 bases, with 16 bases left between them. This CDR3 comprises 15 residues. CDR1 is MNHNS and CDR2 is SASEGT in the germline V gene. This chain's CDR3 is CASSNVGNLDQPQHF. CDR3 bases: TGTGCCAGCAGTAATGTGGGCAATTTAGATCAGCCCCAGCATTTT.

The CDR3 region is CAISESGGAGGANVLTF. CDR3 in DNA: TGTGCCATCAGTGAGTCGGGGGGGGCTGGTGGGGCCAACGTCCTGACTTTC. The gene calls are TRBV10-3 and TRBJ2-6, with D perhaps matching TRBD2 (7 bases). Germline V gene lookup returns CDR1 ENHRY and CDR2 SYGVKD. The germline V and J ends were trimmed by 0 bases and 3 bases, with 12 bases remaining between them. The CDR3 covers 17 residues.

As DNA, the CDR3 is TGTGCCAGCAGTCCACCCTTTGGACAGGGCGATCGGAACGAGCAGTACTTC. Translation: CASSPPFGQGDRNEQYF. This chain joins TRBV28 and TRBJ2-7, with TRBD1 identical over 8 bases. The CDR3 has 17 amino acids. V gave up 5 bases and J gave up 5 bases; unmatched junction bases: 17. Germline assignment: CDR1 MDHEN and CDR2 SYDVKM. Full variable domain (missing parts from reference TRBV28 and TRBJ2-7): DVKVTQSSRYLVKRTGEKVFLECVQDMDHENMFWYRQDPGLGLRLIYFSYDVKMKEKGDIPEGYSVSREKKERFSLILESASTNQTSMYLCASSPPFGQGDRNEQYFGPGTRLTVT.

V is TRBV5-5 and J is TRBJ1-2; 7 nucleotides align to TRBD1. From germline, CDR1 is SGHKS and CDR2 YYEKEE (reference sequence). This CDR3 spans 14 amino acids. V was pared by 2 bases and J by 7 bases, with 8 bases of the junction left unmatched. For the CDR3, the DNA is TGTGCCAGCAGCTTTACAGGGGAAGCCTCTGGCTACACCTTC. This gives the protein CASSFTGEASGYTF.

The chain joins TRBV21-1 to TRBJ1-2; the table calls TRBD1, which could not be checked here. TRBV21-1 has pseudogene status. The CDR3 consists of 18 residues. CDR3 region: CASSKKKQGASLGYGYTF. The CDR3 bases are TGTGCCAGCAGCAAAAAGAAACAGGGGGCTTCTCTTGGTTATGGCTACACCTTC.

The chain carries TRBV6-4 and TRBJ1-2; TRBD1 is a possible D gene (6 bases). The CDR3 has 15 amino acids. Germline assignment: CDR1 MRHNA and CDR2 SNTAGT. Trimming shortened V by 4 bases and J by 4 bases, and 16 bases separated the two germline ends. In DNA form, the CDR3 reads TGTGCCAGCAGTGTCGAGGCAGGGGCCTTCTATGGCTACACCTTC. Its translation is CASSVEAGAFYGYTF.

The genes are TRBV5-4 and TRBJ2-2; possible D gene TRBD1, 6 bases. The germline V and J ends were trimmed by 0 bases and 7 bases, with 25 bases remaining between them. CDR3 size: 19 residues. CDR1 is SGHNT and CDR2 is YYREEE in the germline V gene (reference sequence). The CDR3 protein is CASSLDTQGSPRKVGELFF. The CDR3 region has the DNA TGTGCCAGCAGCTTGGACACTCAGGGGTCCCCCAGGAAGGTCGGGGAGCTGTTTTTT.

In its sample, this clone was seen a few times. This rearrangement joins TRBV10-1 to TRBJ2-1, with 7 nucleotides matching TRBD1. CDR1 and CDR2 from the germline V gene are WNHNN and SYGVQD (reference sequence). V was clipped by 5 bases and J by 3 bases; unmatched bases: 4. The CDR3 is 14 residues long. Here the CDR3 reads CASSLQGDYNEQFF. The CDR3 DNA follows: TGCGCCAGCAGTCTGCAGGGGGACTACAATGAGCAGTTCTTC.

The chain uses TRBV5-6 and TRBJ1-1; 8 bases are a match to TRBD1. Trimming removed 3 bases from V and 0 bases from J; junction bases left unmatched: 4. The CDR3 length is 15 residues. Germline V gives CDR1 SGHDT, CDR2 YYEEEE. In nucleotides, the CDR3 is TGTGCCAGCAGCTGGGAGGACAGGGTGAACACTGAAGCTTTCTTT. The encoded protein is CASSWEDRVNTEAFF.

The J gene is TRBJ1-2, the V gene TRBV6-6; D uncertain. Germline CDR1 reads MNHNY; CDR2 reads SVGAGI (reference sequence). The length of the CDR3 is 14 residues. V lost 2 bases, J lost 8 bases, and 15 bases lay in between. CDR3 nucleotide sequence: TGTGCCAGCAGTTACAAGGGCAGTCGGGAAGGCTACACCTTC. This encodes CASSYKGSREGYTF.